This T cell receptor (beta chain) was captured by sequencing in a study of regulatory dendritic cells for organ transplantation. Using immunoSEQ multiplex PCR, the repertoire was profiled, and TCRdb retains in-frame clones only, with some absent. The sample shows approximately 29,000 clones, roughly 85% of them seen only once. About this clone itself: What it binds is not known.

Naive CD45RA+ and memory CD45RO+ CD4+ or CD8+ T cells were FACS-sorted. Study findings and constraints: Memory CD8+ clonal expansion seemed more limited with regulatory than mature dendritic cells. Memory CD8+ T cells were the most oligoclonal; naive cells were highly diverse. Considerable individual heterogeneity was seen in alloreactive memory CD8+ T cells.

This clonotype was obtained from a human donor in good health. The sequenced sample was naive CD4+ T cells from blood. The subset: CD45RA+ naive T cells.

The DNA of the CDR3 is TGTGCCAGCAGCGTACAGGAGGGGAACACTGAAGCTTTCTTT. Translating gives CASSVQEGNTEAFF. This chain connects TRBV2 to TRBJ1-1; maybe TRBD1 (5 bases). Germline V gives CDR1 SNHLY, CDR2 FYNNEI. The CDR3 consists of 14 residues. Trimming stripped 6 bases from V and 1 base from J, with 12 bases between.